This T cell receptor (beta chain) was obtained from a study of T cell responses to AZD1222 COVID-19 vaccine. Whole-study findings and limits: Among those given AZD1222, only five or six were seropositive at baseline. Spike-specific TCR breadth and depth grew following two AZD1222 doses. It should be noted that donors were predominantly white British and more often female, and clonal diversity was possibly underestimated. No repertoire was sampled before or during the peak T cell response, only after it.

This CDR3 region has 15 residues. CDR1 and CDR2 from the germline V gene are MNHEY and SVGAGI. V lost 8 bases to trimming and J lost 2 bases, with 18 bases between them. TCRdb's copy holds only in-frame clones and misses some; the assay was immunoSEQ multiplex PCR. The sample shows fewer than 150,000 clones, around 88% of them seen only once. As to this clone: Its antigen is still unknown.

This clonotype originated in an adult in good health. The chain recombines TRBV6-5 with TRBJ1-1; D ambiguous. The specimen comprised peripheral blood, sampled on day 0 of AZD1222 vaccination. The CDR3 DNA is TGTGCCAGCCTCCCAACAATTACGGTAAACACTGAAGCTTTCTTT. This gives the protein CASLPTITVNTEAFF.